A selection of T cell receptor beta chains follows, all from one sample in a study of PD-L1 blockade in urothelial cancer. Produced via immunoSEQ multiplex PCR; TCRdb's table is partial and in-frame only. This sample has approximately 44,000 clones; about 90% occur once, and the top ten carry about 6.8%. The material sequenced was PBMCs, taken around atezolizumab (anti-PD-L1) treatment. The receptors here all came from a man in his sixties or seventies with urothelial cancer. Both conserved end residues are part of each CDR3. Expanded clones get a size class; other rows say once, few or many, or leave the size out.

TRBJ2-5 TRBV5-1 NA CASRRTGELETQYF
TRBJ2-5 TRBV7-9 once CASSPGLAGGFPVPEYF
TRBJ2-5 TRBV27 NA CASSLRPRGPSQETQYF
TRBJ2-2 TRBV2 NA CASNGQATGELFF
TRBJ2-7 TRBV7-8 NA CASSSISGNSYEQYF
TRBJ2-7 TRBV5-1 NA CASSPGPPTYEQYF
TRBJ2-7 TRBV5-5 NA CASSLAGDTAYEQYF
TRBJ2-7 TRBV6-6 NA CASGGWDRQSYEQYF
TRBJ2-5 TRBV5-4 NA CASSSKSRGTEETQYF
TRBJ2-3 TRBV18 NA CASSPLSGTLLSDTQYF
TRBJ2-7 TRBV9 NA CASSTFDTSSYEQYF
TRBJ2-4 TRBV30 NA CAWEEWAKNIQYF
TRBJ2-3 TRBV5-4 NA CASSPGGGGSDTQYF
TRBJ1-2 TRBV25-1 once CASSGSKAHTF
TRBJ2-7 TRBV5-5 NA CASSSLDRRNYEQYF
TRBJ1-2 TRBV6-5 NA CASSYGGNGYTF
TRBJ1-1 TRBV21-1 NA CASQARGRNTEAFF
TRBJ2-5 TRBV15 NA CATSRDGVYETQYF
TRBJ2-7 TRBV5-1 NA CASSLGQGSYEQYF
TRBJ2-5 TRBV28 NA CASTEGTYQETQYF
TRBJ2-1 TRBV27 few CASSVTSSSYNEQFF
TRBJ2-2 TRBV19 few CASRPTGARTGELFF
TRBJ2-7 TRBV5-4 NA CASSPSGSNSYEQYF
TRBJ2-3 TRBV28 NA CASSSSPGLATQYF
TRBJ2-1 TRBV7-8 NA CASSSQGNEQFF
TRBJ2-4 TRBV11-1 NA CASSLAIGVKNIQYF
TRBJ2-7 TRBV27 NA CASSLQAAYEQYF
TRBJ1-2 TRBV28 NA CASRRGVKNNYGYTF
TRBJ1-1 TRBV5-1 NA CASSFGTGGARSEAFF
TRBJ2-1 TRBV10-2 NA CASSESGLALKSSYNEQFF
TRBJ1-2 TRBV5-4 NA CASSGGDRGEGYTF
TRBJ2-6 TRBV19 NA CASSQRQGILSGANVLTF
TRBJ1-5 TRBV29-1 NA CSATTGKRGQPQHF
TRBJ1-4 TRBV29-1 NA CSATGQGGTNEKLFF
TRBJ1-1 TRBV27 NA CASSLREDTEAFF
TRBJ1-1 TRBV10-2 NA CASSGYDPETEAFF
TRBJ1-2 TRBV4-1 NA CASSQDPNGINYGYTF
TRBJ1-1 TRBV5-4 NA CASSPRTGLNTEAFF
TRBJ2-7 TRBV19 NA CASSIGTSEVSEQYF
TRBJ2-7 TRBV5-6 NA CASSLDGRSYEQYF
TRBJ2-7 TRBV28 NA CASSGTGWIHEQYF
TRBJ1-1 TRBV11-2 NA CASSPGDRNTEAFF
TRBJ1-1 TRBV7-6 NA CASSLGQTTEAFF
TRBJ2-1 TRBV10-1 NA CASSVTSDRYNEQFF
TRBJ2-1 TRBV9 once CASSVARLPLEQFF
TRBJ2-5 TRBV5-5 once CASSAGTPGETQYF
TRBJ2-3 TRBV7-8 NA CASSSEQGWADTQYF
TRBJ2-5 TRBV29-1 NA CSAVGLAGVWETQYF
TRBJ1-1 TRBV6-1 NA CASSDYVNTEAFF
TRBJ1-2 TRBV5-4 NA CASSRTGDYGYTF
TRBJ2-1 TRBV7-2 NA CASSFVAGAGNEQFF
TRBJ2-5 TRBV25-1 NA CASSEGDRLQETQYF
TRBJ2-5 TRBV4-2 NA CASSHGQAPETQYF
TRBJ1-5 TRBV18 NA CASSPDNNQPQHF
TRBJ2-1 TRBV7-9 NA CASSLDSTRYNEQFF
TRBJ2-7 TRBV29-1 NA CSVVIGQGLEEQYF
TRBJ1-2 TRBV6-6 NA CASSTDRDYGYTF